A selection of T cell receptor beta chains follows, all from one sample in a study of OX40 agonist ivuxolimab in advanced cancers. TCRdb keeps only in-frame clones here, not all; method: immunoSEQ multiplex PCR. The table includes approximately 50,000 clones, roughly 82% detected once. The sample was CD4+ or CD8+ T cells sorted from blood, taken in a trial of the OX40 agonist ivuxolimab. These receptors were obtained from an adult with an advanced solid tumor such as melanoma, head and neck, liver or kidney cancer. CDR3s include the opening cysteine and the closing phenylalanine or tryptophan. A D gene is named only where the DNA matches it firmly. Clone size is not always given. Where it is, it says once, few, many or a class for expanded clones.

CDR3,DNA,size,V,D,J
CASSDPWDGRTDF,TGTGCCAGCAGTGACCCCTGGGACGGTCGAACGGACTTC,NA,TRBV6-5,NA,TRBJ2-7
CASSQIPGGENEQFF,TGCGCCAGCAGCCAAATCCCGGGGGGCGAAAATGAGCAGTTCTTC,NA,TRBV4-1,NA,TRBJ2-1
CAVRANTGELFF,TGTGCCGTTCGAGCGAACACCGGGGAGCTGTTTTTT,NA,TRBV7-2,NA,TRBJ2-2
CASSPPPEGSYGYTF,TGTGCCAGCTCACCCCCCCCGGAAGGGAGCTATGGCTACACCTTC,NA,TRBV18,NA,TRBJ1-2
CASSYRGGNYGYTF,TGTGCCAGCAGTTACAGGGGGGGTAACTATGGCTACACCTTC,NA,TRBV6-5,NA,TRBJ1-2
CASSPEADPYVEQYF,TGTGCCAGCAGCCCTGAGGCGGACCCCTACGTCGAGCAGTACTTC,NA,TRBV7-2,NA,TRBJ2-7
CTSSSRTEERQYF,TGTACCAGCAGTTCGAGGACGGAGGAAAGGCAGTACTTC,NA,TRBV6-6,NA,TRBJ2-7
CASSPLGKGLNTEAFF,TGTGCCAGCAGTCCCCTAGGCAAGGGGCTTAACACTGAAGCTTTCTTT,NA,TRBV28,NA,TRBJ1-1
CASSLGSGGAYEQFF,TGTGCCAGCAGTTTAGGTAGCGGGGGGGCCTATGAGCAGTTCTTC,NA,TRBV27,TRBD2,TRBJ2-1
CASSQMTGLMGYTF,TGCGCCAGCAGCCAAATGACAGGGTTGATGGGCTACACCTTC,NA,TRBV4-3,TRBD1,TRBJ1-2
CASSYSLWEGTEAFF,TGTGCCAGCAGTTACTCGCTCTGGGAGGGCACTGAAGCTTTCTTT,NA,TRBV6-5,NA,TRBJ1-1
CASSPLAGVNTGELFF,TGTGCCAGCAGCCCGTTAGCGGGGGTGAACACCGGGGAGCTGTTTTTT,once,TRBV7-2,TRBD2,TRBJ2-2
CASSTGDYGYTF,TGTGCCAGTAGTACCGGAGACTATGGCTACACCTTC,NA,TRBV19,NA,TRBJ1-2
CASGLAVSGGNTIYF,TGTGCCAGCGGTCTCGCGGTATCTGGTGGAAACACCATATATTTT,NA,TRBV6-6,NA,TRBJ1-3
CAWTGGTNQPQHF,TGTGCCTGGACAGGAGGTACCAATCAGCCCCAGCATTTT,NA,TRBV30,NA,TRBJ1-5
CASSSARVRNTEAFF,TGTGCCAGCAGCTCCGCCCGTGTAAGAAACACTGAAGCTTTCTTT,NA,TRBV6-5,NA,TRBJ1-1
CASSRDSHYEQYF,TGTGCCAGCAGCCGGGACAGCCACTACGAGCAGTACTTC,NA,TRBV4-2,TRBD1,TRBJ2-7
CAWSWGFNEKLFF,TGTGCCTGGAGTTGGGGCTTTAATGAAAAACTGTTTTTT,once,TRBV30,NA,TRBJ1-4
CASYTGVAGELFF,TGTGCCAGTTATACAGGGGTGGCCGGGGAGCTGTTTTTT,NA,TRBV6-1,TRBD1,TRBJ2-2
CASGDDSSYNSPLHF,TGTGCCAGCGGGGACGACAGCTCCTATAATTCACCCCTCCACTTT,NA,TRBV28,NA,TRBJ1-6
CAWSVVGEQFF,TGTGCCTGGAGTGTTGTGGGTGAGCAGTTCTTC,NA,TRBV30,NA,TRBJ2-1
CAQDRAMNTEAFF,TGTGCCCAGGACAGGGCCATGAACACTGAAGCTTTCTTT,NA,TRBV30,TRBD1,TRBJ1-1
CASSLNDRGRPQHF,TGTGCCAGCTCTCTTAACGACAGGGGACGGCCCCAGCATTTT,NA,TRBV18,TRBD1,TRBJ1-5
CASSDPGQGLEKLFF,TGCGCCAGCAGCGATCCGGGACAGGGCCTGGAAAAACTGTTTTTT,NA,TRBV5-1,TRBD1,TRBJ1-4
CASANREANYGYTF,TGTGCCAGCGCAAACAGGGAGGCCAACTATGGCTACACCTTC,once,TRBV18,NA,TRBJ1-2
CASVRDRAYTDTQYF,TGTGCCAGCGTCCGGGACAGGGCTTACACAGATACGCAGTATTTT,NA,TRBV6-1,TRBD1,TRBJ2-3
CASSQGEAEPNFQETQYF,TGTGCCAGCAGCCAAGGGGAGGCGGAACCGAACTTCCAAGAGACCCAGTACTTC,NA,TRBV4-2,NA,TRBJ2-5
CATSIGYDTGELFF,TGTGCCACCAGCATCGGATATGACACCGGGGAGCTGTTTTTT,once,TRBV15,NA,TRBJ2-2
CASSQGGSNTGELFF,TGCGCCAGCAGCCAAGGAGGGTCGAACACCGGGGAGCTGTTTTTT,NA,TRBV4-1,NA,TRBJ2-2
CASSGRGAYEQYF,TGTGCCAGCAGTGGTCGGGGGGCCTACGAGCAGTACTTC,once,TRBV2,TRBD2,TRBJ2-7
CASSSLQGYEQYF,TGTGCCAGCAGCTCCTTACAGGGCTACGAGCAGTACTTC,NA,TRBV11-2,NA,TRBJ2-7
CASSELGGPDTQYF,TGTGCCAGCAGTGAATTGGGGGGGCCAGATACGCAGTATTTT,NA,TRBV25-1,NA,TRBJ2-3
CAWSPSHGLDEKLFF,TGTGCCTGGAGTCCCTCTCATGGCCTCGATGAAAAACTGTTTTTT,NA,TRBV30,NA,TRBJ1-4
CASSEAPQGVSDTQYF,TGTGCCAGCAGTGAAGCGCCTCAGGGAGTAAGTGATACGCAGTATTTT,NA,TRBV6-1,NA,TRBJ2-3
CASSPGDRDSNTIYF,TGCGCCAGCAGTCCCGGCGACAGGGACTCAAACACCATATATTTT,NA,TRBV5-1,TRBD1,TRBJ1-3
CASSLTGQFQETQYF,TGTGCCAGCAGCTTAACTGGGCAGTTCCAAGAGACCCAGTACTTC,few,TRBV7-2,NA,TRBJ2-5
CASSLAIGQGVSYTF,TGTGCCAGCAGCTTGGCAATAGGGCAGGGTGTGAGCTACACCTTC,NA,TRBV5-6,NA,TRBJ1-2
CASSVDGAEQFF,TGTGCCAGCAGCGTAGATGGGGCCGAGCAGTTCTTC,few,TRBV9,NA,TRBJ2-1
CASSWTENSNYGYTF,TGTGCCAGTAGTTGGACAGAGAATTCTAACTATGGCTACACCTTC,NA,TRBV19,NA,TRBJ1-2
CASSTSEQTQYF,TGTGCCAGTAGTACTAGCGAACAGACCCAGTACTTC,NA,TRBV19,NA,TRBJ2-5
CASSLLRAGDTQYF,TGTGCCAGCAGCTTATTAAGGGCGGGAGATACGCAGTATTTT,NA,TRBV7-8,NA,TRBJ2-3
CAWGQRGEQYF,TGTGCCTGGGGGCAGAGAGGAGAGCAGTACTTC,NA,TRBV30,NA,TRBJ2-7
CASRGGTANEKLFF,TGTGCCAGCCGAGGCGGGACAGCTAATGAAAAACTGTTTTTT,NA,TRBV6-5,TRBD1,TRBJ1-4
CATSRQYEQYF,TGTGCCACCAGCAGGCAATACGAGCAGTACTTC,few,TRBV15,NA,TRBJ2-7
CASRPEAGGNSPLHF,TGTGCCAGCAGGCCGGAGGCAGGGGGCAATTCACCCCTCCACTTT,NA,TRBV2,TRBD1,TRBJ1-6
CASSLAYRGADGVYEQYF,TGTGCCAGCAGCTTGGCCTATCGGGGCGCGGACGGGGTCTACGAGCAGTACTTC,NA,TRBV5-8,NA,TRBJ2-7
CASSLQGSRGNTEAFF,TGCGCCAGCAGCTTACAGGGGTCTCGGGGGAACACTGAAGCTTTCTTT,NA,TRBV5-1,TRBD1,TRBJ1-1
CAWSSNYGYTF,TGTGCCTGGAGTTCGAACTATGGCTACACCTTC,NA,TRBV30,NA,TRBJ1-2
CSVVLGALQETQYF,TGCAGCGTTGTACTCGGGGCCCTCCAAGAGACCCAGTACTTC,NA,TRBV29-1,NA,TRBJ2-5
CAWRPAGSTDTQYF,TGTGCCTGGAGGCCCGCGGGGAGCACAGATACGCAGTATTTT,NA,TRBV30,NA,TRBJ2-3
CASSPRFQVADTQYF,TGTGCCAGCAGCCCACGGTTTCAAGTCGCAGATACGCAGTATTTT,NA,TRBV7-2,NA,TRBJ2-3
CASSSTGFSEQYF,TGTGCCAGTAGTTCAACAGGGTTCTCCGAGCAGTACTTC,few,TRBV19,NA,TRBJ2-7
CATSRDFFGNTEAFF,TGTGCCACCAGCAGAGATTTTTTCGGGAACACTGAAGCTTTCTTT,NA,TRBV15,NA,TRBJ1-1
CASSFRPETEAFF,TGTGCCAGCAGCTTCAGACCGGAGACTGAAGCTTTCTTT,NA,TRBV5-4,NA,TRBJ1-1
CASSRDRIYEQYF,TGTGCCAGCAGCCGAGACAGAATCTACGAGCAGTACTTC,NA,TRBV5-6,NA,TRBJ2-7
CASSEHFRGSYNEQFF,TGTGCCAGCAGTGAACATTTCCGGGGGTCCTACAATGAACAGTTCTTC,NA,TRBV6-1,NA,TRBJ2-1
CASSFLAGVTFTGELFF,TGCGCCAGCAGCTTTTTAGCGGGGGTAACCTTCACCGGGGAGCTGTTTTTT,NA,TRBV5-1,TRBD2,TRBJ2-2
CASSAYRVTNTGELFF,TGTGCCAGCAGCGCCTATAGGGTCACGAACACCGGGGAGCTGTTTTTT,NA,TRBV7-8,NA,TRBJ2-2
CASSSGPEAFF,TGTGCCAGCTCCTCCGGGCCTGAAGCTTTCTTT,NA,TRBV4-2,NA,TRBJ1-1